These 6 T cell receptor beta chains were sequenced from one sample in a study of blood T cell repertoires in COVID-19. The data were produced by immunoSEQ multiplex PCR, yet TCRdb's version contains in-frame clones alone and is incomplete. The sample holds about 200,000 clones, 85% seen once. The specimen was PBMCs or T cells enriched from blood (not recorded which). The receptors come from a man aged 40-49 years who had recovered from COVID-19.

This chain joins TRBV25-1 and TRBJ2-2, with 8 bases aligning to TRBD1. From germline, CDR1 is MGHDK and CDR2 SYGVNS. CDR3 length: 15 amino acids. V was pared by 3 bases and J by 6 bases, with 6 bases of the junction left unmatched. The CDR3 DNA follows: TGTGCCAGCAGTGACGAGGACAGGGAGGCCGGGGAGCTGTTTTTT. It yields the protein CASSDEDREAGELFF.

V is TRBV7-9 and J is TRBJ2-7; D perhaps matches TRBD2 (6 bases). The germline CDR1 and CDR2 sequences are SEHNR and FQNEAQ (reference sequence). The CDR3 sequence is 15 residues long. Trimming pared 1 base from V and 3 bases from J, leaving 13 bases between. The CDR3 sequence is CASSLGAGPLYEQYF. In DNA, the CDR3 is TGTGCCAGCAGCTTAGGGGCGGGACCTCTCTACGAGCAGTACTTC.

The chain couples TRBV7-3 to TRBJ2-2, with 7 positions matching TRBD2. V lost 6 bases, J lost 0 bases, and 1 base stayed unmatched. In germline, CDR1 is SGHTA, CDR2 FQGTGA. The length of the CDR3 is 14 residues. The CDR3: CASRRGANTGELFF. The CDR3 DNA sequence: TGTGCCAGCAGACGGGGGGCGAACACCGGGGAGCTGTTTTTT.

The chain couples TRBV24-1 to TRBJ2-7; the D gene is possibly TRBD2 (5 bases). Per germline, CDR1 KGHDR and CDR2 SFDVKD. This CDR3 is 15 amino acids long. Trimming pared 2 bases from V and 6 bases from J, leaving 16 bases between. The CDR3 protein is CATSDSGESLGEQYF. CDR3 coding DNA: TGTGCCACCAGTGATTCCGGGGAATCTCTAGGCGAGCAGTACTTC.

The chain combines TRBV4-1 with TRBJ2-7; unclear D gene. Germline V gives CDR1 MGHRA, CDR2 YSYEKL. The germline V and J ends were trimmed by 4 bases and 3 bases, with 10 bases remaining between them. The CDR3 extends over 13 amino acids. CDR3 in amino acids: CASSPADNYEQYF. CDR3 bases: TGCGCCAGCAGCCCTGCTGACAACTACGAGCAGTACTTC.

This chain joins TRBV7-2 and TRBJ1-2; D is ambiguous. The CDR3 sequence is 15 residues long. CDR1 is SGHTA and CDR2 is FQGNSA in the germline V gene. V was pared by 5 bases and J by 0 bases, with 13 bases between. The DNA of the CDR3 is TGTGCCAGCAGCCCCAGATCTCCGCCTAACTATGGCTACACCTTC. Protein: CASSPRSPPNYGYTF.